The clone carrying this T cell receptor (beta chain) appeared many times. Its specificity is unknown. The sample originates from a study of response to subunit inactivated influenza vaccine. Whole-study results and caveats: Authors suggested that a seasonal influenza vaccination recruits few new T cells each time.

TCRdb independently ran MiXCR on the RT-PCR reads; one entry per CDR3 protein. The table shows fewer than 800,000 distinct CDR3 sequences, with 15% to 19% occurring only once. Germline CDR1 and CDR2: LNHNV and YYDKDF (reference sequence). With 1 base removed from V and 5 bases from J, the gap between germline ends came to 8 bases. The CDR3 spans 13 residues. This material consisted of PBMCs from blood, taken 11 to 12 days after vaccination. V gene TRBV15 combines with J gene TRBJ2-5; D perhaps matches TRBD1 (5 bases). This sequence was found in a man aged 50-59 years who received an inactivated influenza vaccine. The CDR3: CATSRGGWETQYF. The CDR3 DNA reads TGTGCCACCAGCAGAGGGGGCTGGGAGACCCAGTACTTC.